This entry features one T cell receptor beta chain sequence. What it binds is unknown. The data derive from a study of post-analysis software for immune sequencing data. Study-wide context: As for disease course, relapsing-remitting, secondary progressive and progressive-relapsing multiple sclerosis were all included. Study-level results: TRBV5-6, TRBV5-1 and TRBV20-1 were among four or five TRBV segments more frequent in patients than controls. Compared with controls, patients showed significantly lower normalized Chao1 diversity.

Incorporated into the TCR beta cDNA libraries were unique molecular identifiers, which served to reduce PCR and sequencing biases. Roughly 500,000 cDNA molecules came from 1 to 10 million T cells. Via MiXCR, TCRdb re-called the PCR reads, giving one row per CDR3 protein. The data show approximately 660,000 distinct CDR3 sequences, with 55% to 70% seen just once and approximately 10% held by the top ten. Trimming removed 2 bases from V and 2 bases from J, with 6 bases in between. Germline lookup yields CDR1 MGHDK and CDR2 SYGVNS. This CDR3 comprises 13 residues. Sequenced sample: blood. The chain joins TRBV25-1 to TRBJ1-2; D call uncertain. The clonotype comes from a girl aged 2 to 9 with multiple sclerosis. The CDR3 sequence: CASSETVNYGYTF. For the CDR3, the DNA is TGTGCCAGCAGTGAAACGGTGAACTATGGCTACACCTTC.